The 21 T cell receptor beta chains in this list originate from one sample, sequenced in a study. Using its own MiXCR run on the 5' RACE reads, TCRdb lists one record per CDR3 protein. The sample lists under 60,000 distinct CDR3 sequences, around 26% occurring once. The sequenced sample consisted of naive CD4+ T cells sorted from blood. Subset noted: naive CD4+ T cells, CD4+CD45RA+CD25-. The receptors derive from a female donor with breast cancer.

This clonotype has only a few counts. This chain connects TRBV20-1 to TRBJ1-5, with 8 bases aligning to TRBD1. The germline V gene has CDR1 DFQATT and CDR2 SNEGSKA (reference sequence). The V gene end was trimmed by 5 bases and the J gene end by 2 bases; junction bases not matched to a gene: 8. The CDR3 sequence is 15 residues long. The CDR3 DNA reads as TGCAGTGCTCCGGACAGGGAAAGTCGCAATCAGCCCCAGCATTTT. Translating it yields CSAPDRESRNQPQHF.

The V gene is TRBV6-5, the J gene TRBJ2-7; D gene uncertain. The CDR3 is 16 amino acids. The germline V and J ends were trimmed by 0 bases and 2 bases, with 14 bases remaining between them. The germline V gene encodes CDR1 MNHEY and CDR2 SVGAGI. CDR3 nucleotide sequence: TGTGCCAGCAGTTACTCCCGATTAGGGCTTCCCTACGAGCAGTACTTC. The encoded protein is CASSYSRLGLPYEQYF.

This chain links TRBV3-1 with TRBJ2-5, with 8 bases that match TRBD2. There are 15 residues in the CDR3. V lost 3 bases to trimming and J lost 4 bases; unmatched junction nucleotides: 7. CDR1 and CDR2 from the germline V gene are LGHDT and YNNKEL (reference sequence). Here the CDR3 DNA reads TGTGCCAGCAGCCATAATAGCGGGGTCGGAGAGACCCAGTACTTC. Its protein is CASSHNSGVGETQYF.

Turning to this clonotype: A much more abundant neighbour one base away suggests this may be a read error. This rearrangement joins TRBV5-1 to TRBJ1-1; D remains unclear. CDR3 size: 13 residues. CDR1 and CDR2 (germline): SGHRS, YFSETQ. The CDR3 sequence: CAGSLTGNTEAFF. CDR3 DNA: TGCGCCGGCAGCTTGACGGGGAACACTGAAGCTTTCTTT.

The chain joins TRBV7-3 to TRBJ1-5; D gene unclear. CDR1 and CDR2 (germline): SGHTA, FQGTGA. The V end was cut by 5 bases, the J end by 1 base, with 12 bases between. CDR3 length equals 15 residues. CDR3 nucleotides: TGTGCCAGCAGCCAAGTTTGGGGAAGCAATCAGCCCCAGCATTTT. Protein sequence: CASSQVWGSNQPQHF.

This clonotype was detected ten times or more. The genes are TRBV28 and TRBJ1-6; TRBD1 is a possible D gene (5 bases). The CDR3 is made up of 17 amino acids. The ends were cut back, 6 bases at V and 0 bases at J, with 15 bases in the middle. CDR1 and CDR2 (germline): MDHEN, SYDVKM. The chain's CDR3 is CASSKPNQGSYNSPLHF. CDR3 sequence (DNA): TGTGCCAGCAGCAAACCCAATCAGGGCTCCTATAATTCACCCCTCCACTTT.

This chain links TRBV29-1 with TRBJ2-3, with 11 bases aligning to TRBD1. CDR1 is SQVTM, CDR2 ANQGSEA, per germline. V dropped 0 bases and J dropped 8; count of bases not matched to a gene: 13. This CDR3 comprises 17 residues. In DNA, the CDR3 is TGCAGCGTTGAAGATCGGGGTGGGGACAGGGGGTACGGTACGCAGTATTTT. It translates to CSVEDRGGDRGYGTQYF.

This clonotype was detected only a few times. The chain joins TRBV6-1 to TRBJ1-5; D is undetermined. Germline CDR1 MNHNS, CDR2 SASEGT. Trimming left V 2 bases short and J 0 bases short, with 8 bases between. The CDR3 has 15 amino acids. CDR3 bases: TGTGCCAGCAGTGAACGGCCAGCTAGCAATCAGCCCCAGCATTTT. It is translated as CASSERPASNQPQHF.

This clonotype was counted a few times. CDR3 sequence reads: CASSQVRGGTGDEQFF. The CDR3 DNA is TGCGCCAGCAGCCAAGTGAGAGGGGGAACAGGGGATGAGCAGTTCTTC. The rearrangement joins TRBV4-1 to TRBJ2-1; 7 nucleotides line up with TRBD1. Looked up from germline, CDR1 is MGHRA and CDR2 is YSYEKL. The V and J ends lost 1 base and 8 bases, in that order; junction bases with no gene match: 11. CDR3 length: 16 residues.

The chain employs TRBV7-9 and TRBJ2-3; D is uncertain. V was cut by 2 bases and J by 4 bases, with 7 bases left in between. The CDR3 length is 13 residues. Germline CDR1 is SEHNR and CDR2 is FQNEAQ (reference sequence). The CDR3 protein is CASSLSSPDTQYF. CDR3 sequence (DNA): TGTGCCAGCAGCTTATCCAGTCCAGATACGCAGTATTTT.

This clonotype was seen at least ten times. The chain has TRBV12-3 or TRBV12-4 and TRBJ2-5; 7 bases are shared with TRBD2. Trimming at V came to 6 bases and at J to 5 bases, leaving 6 bases not matched to a gene. The CDR3 runs to 13 residues. Here the CDR3 reads CASSLSGIETQYF. CDR3 DNA sequence: TGTGCCAGCAGCCTCAGCGGGATCGAGACCCAGTACTTC.

This clonotype has a handful of counts. The DNA for the CDR3 is TGTGCCAGCAGCTCCGACACCGCAGATACGCAGTATTTT. This translates into CASSSDTADTQYF. The V and J genes are TRBV7-8 and TRBJ2-3, with D unclear. This CDR3 region has 13 residues. Per the germline V gene, CDR1 is SGHVS and CDR2 is FQNEAQ. Deletions cut 4 bases from V and 4 bases from J, with 9 bases between.

This chain joins TRBV3-1 and TRBJ1-2; 10 bases are a match to TRBD1. Per the germline V gene, CDR1 is LGHDT and CDR2 is YNNKEL (reference sequence). The CDR3 is 19 residues long. The junction had 11 bases not matched to a gene; V was cut back by 0 bases and J by 1 base. CDR3 sequence (DNA): TGTGCCAGCAGCCAAGATGGGATGGGACAGGGGTCTCATAACTATGGCTACACCTTC. It translates to CASSQDGMGQGSHNYGYTF.

This clonotype is medium-sized within its sample. The chain uses TRBV27 and TRBJ1-2, with 7 bases lining up with TRBD1. Germline V gives CDR1 MNHEY, CDR2 SMNVEV (reference sequence). V lost 4 bases, J lost 5 bases, and 4 bases stayed unmatched. This CDR3 region has 13 residues. DNA for the CDR3: TGTGCCAGCAGTTCTGGGACAGTATATGGCTACACCTTC. It translates to CASSSGTVYGYTF.

This clonotype is labeled medium-sized. This chain uses TRBV3-1 with TRBJ2-1; no clear D gene. This CDR3 has 15 residues. CDR1 is LGHDT, CDR2 YNNKEL, per germline (reference sequence). The germline V and J ends were trimmed by 2 bases and 2 bases, with 10 bases remaining between them. The CDR3 protein is CASSQYNGPYNEQFF. As DNA, the CDR3 is TGTGCCAGCAGCCAATATAACGGTCCCTACAATGAGCAGTTCTTC.

This clonotype was seen many times. V usage is TRBV5-1 and J usage is TRBJ1-1; 7 nucleotides match TRBD1. The CDR3 is 14 amino acids. V dropped 1 base and J dropped 7; count of bases not matched to a gene: 7. Germline V gene data show CDR1 as SGHRS and CDR2 as YFSETQ. The CDR3 bases are TGCGCCAGCAGCTTGACCTCCCAGGGGGATGAAGCTTTCTTT. Translated, it gives CASSLTSQGDEAFF.

Only a few counts were recorded for this clonotype. The gene calls are TRBV18 and TRBJ1-5; D is undetermined. Trimming left V 3 bases short and J 4 bases short, with 7 bases between. This CDR3 contains 13 residues. Looked up from germline, CDR1 is KGHSH and CDR2 is LQKENI. CDR3 bases: TGTGCCAGCTCACCCCGCCGGAATCAGCCCCAGCATTTT. Protein sequence: CASSPRRNQPQHF.

In this sample, this clonotype turned up a few times. V gene TRBV7-3 combines with J gene TRBJ2-3, with D perhaps being TRBD1 or TRBD2 (5 bases each). Between the trimmed V and J ends, which lost 5 bases and 5 bases, there was a span of 23 bases. From germline, CDR1 is SGHTA and CDR2 FQGTGA. The CDR3 runs 17 residues. Here the CDR3 reads CASSQQPPQGGRDTQYF. The CDR3 DNA is TGTGCCAGCAGCCAACAGCCCCCCCAGGGTGGGAGAGATACGCAGTATTTT.

J is TRBJ2-2 and V is TRBV7-3, with D perhaps matching TRBD2 (6 bases). This CDR3 region has 14 residues. CDR1 is SGHTA and CDR2 is FQGTGA in the germline V gene. The germline V and J ends were trimmed by 0 bases and 7 bases, with 9 bases remaining between them. The CDR3 DNA follows: TGTGCCAGCAGCTTAACCCGGGAGTACGGGGAGCTGTTTTTT. Residues: CASSLTREYGELFF. The full variable domain, with the rest looked up from reference TRBV7-3 and TRBJ2-2, is GAGVSQTPSNKVTEKGKYVELRCDPISGHTALYWYRQSLGQGPEFLIYFQGTGAADDSGLPNDRFFAVRPEGSVSTLKIQRTERGDSAVYLCASSLTREYGELFFGEGSRLTVL.

The sample holds a few counts of this clonotype. This rearrangement joins TRBV6-1 to TRBJ2-3; TRBD2 might be the D (5 bases). The CDR3 is 15 amino acids. V dropped 3 bases and J dropped 0 bases, with 10 bases sitting between them. Per germline, CDR1 MNHNS and CDR2 SASEGT. The CDR3 DNA follows: TGTGCCAGCAGTGAGGGAGTGCGGAGCACAGATACGCAGTATTTT. Protein product: CASSEGVRSTDTQYF.

This clonotype was picked up a small number of times. The V gene is TRBV12-3 or TRBV12-4, the J gene TRBJ2-5, with D perhaps matching TRBD2 (6 bases). This CDR3 region has 13 residues. V lost 4 bases and J 4 bases, leaving 10 bases between the germline ends. CDR3: CASSWRASETQYF. CDR3 nucleotides: TGTGCCAGCAGTTGGAGGGCCTCAGAGACCCAGTACTTC.